One sample yielded the 12 T cell receptor beta chains listed below, sequenced in a study of identical twins. TCRdb re-derived calls from the 5' RACE reads in MiXCR, one entry per CDR3 protein. The sample contains 1.5 million to 2 million distinct CDR3 sequences, roughly 35% of which appear only once. What was sequenced was cord blood. The receptors stem from a newborn girl in good health.

This clonotype showed up just a few times. The J gene is TRBJ2-1, the V gene TRBV20-1, with no clear D. Germline V gene lookup returns CDR1 DFQATT and CDR2 SNEGSKA (reference sequence). This CDR3 has 14 residues. V was trimmed by 5 bases and J by 0 bases, leaving 11 bases between them. In DNA form, the CDR3 reads TGCAGTGCTTCGCTAGGATTCTCCTACAATGAGCAGTTCTTC. As protein: CSASLGFSYNEQFF.

This clonotype was found a few times. This chain links TRBV7-9 with TRBJ1-4; 7 nucleotides agree with TRBD1. Germline V gene sequence: CDR1 SEHNR, CDR2 FQNEAQ (reference sequence). With 3 bases clipped from V and 3 bases from J, the junction kept 7 bases outside the gene matches. The CDR3 covers 16 residues. This CDR3 is CASSFWQGESNEKLFF. The CDR3 region has the DNA TGTGCCAGCAGCTTCTGGCAGGGGGAATCTAATGAAAAACTGTTTTTT.

J is TRBJ2-5 and V is TRBV20-1, with D unresolved. Germline CDR1 and CDR2: DFQATT and SNEGSKA (reference sequence). Deletions cut 6 bases from V and 1 base from J, with 12 bases between. The CDR3 spans 13 residues. The CDR3 sequence is CSARDNFQETQYF. In nucleotides, the CDR3 is TGCAGTGCCCGAGACAATTTCCAAGAGACCCAGTACTTC.

This clonotype was counted between two and nine times. V is TRBV11-2 and J is TRBJ2-3; TRBD2 matches at 8 bases. V was pared by 10 bases and J by 4 bases, with 16 bases of the junction left unmatched. CDR1 is SGHAT and CDR2 is FQNNGV in the germline V gene. The CDR3 totals 16 residues. CDR3 amino acids: CATHSVDSGTSDTQYF. In DNA, the CDR3 is TGTGCCACCCACTCGGTAGATAGCGGGACGTCAGATACGCAGTATTTT. Together with reference TRBV11-2 and TRBJ2-3, the CDR3 gives the full variable domain: EAGVAQSPRYKIIEKRQSVAFWCNPISGHATLYWYQQILGQGPKLLIQFQNNGVVDDSQLPKDRFSAERLKGVDSTLKIQPAKLEDSAVYLCATHSVDSGTSDTQYFGPGTRLTVL.

This clonotype was detected only a few times. The chain links TRBV3-1 to TRBJ2-3; D gene uncertain. The CDR3 has 14 residues. Deletions cut 0 bases from V and 7 bases from J, with 11 bases between. The germline V gene encodes CDR1 LGHDT and CDR2 YNNKEL (reference sequence). CDR3: CASSQDRSRNTQYF. The CDR3 nucleotides are TGTGCCAGCAGCCAAGATCGCAGTAGGAATACGCAGTATTTT.

The rearrangement joins TRBV28 to TRBJ2-1; maybe TRBD2 (6 bases). CDR1 is MDHEN and CDR2 is SYDVKM in the germline V gene. CDR3 size: 17 residues. The V gene lost 3 bases and the J gene lost 1 base, with 16 bases spanning the gap. The CDR3 DNA follows: TGTGCCAGCAGTTTCTTCTTGCCTAGCGCTTCCTACAATGAGCAGTTCTTC. It encodes CASSFFLPSASYNEQFF.

This clonotype has only one observation. This chain joins TRBV27 and TRBJ1-1; D might be TRBD1 (5 bases). Trimming removed 1 base from V and 0 bases from J, with 21 bases in between. The germline V gene encodes CDR1 MNHEY and CDR2 SMNVEV (reference sequence). There are 19 residues in the CDR3. The CDR3 loop is CASSLYGPGRAVLNTEAFF. The CDR3 DNA is TGTGCCAGCAGTTTATATGGGCCGGGCAGGGCAGTTTTGAACACTGAAGCTTTCTTT.

This rearrangement joins TRBV7-2 to TRBJ2-7; 7 bases agree with TRBD2. The J segment lost 3 bases and the V segment lost 2 bases, leaving 10 bases of the junction unmatched. The CDR3 length is 16 residues. Germline assignment: CDR1 SGHTA and CDR2 FQGNSA. Written as DNA, the CDR3 is TGTGCCAGCAGCTTAACCATCGAGACTAGCTTCTACGAGCAGTACTTC. It encodes CASSLTIETSFYEQYF.

This clonotype was observed at least ten times. The chain combines TRBV6-5 with TRBJ1-5; D is uncertain. Germline V lookup: CDR1 MNHEY, CDR2 SVGAGI. This CDR3 has 15 residues. The V end lost 0 bases, the J end lost 0 bases, and 6 bases lay between the germline ends. DNA for the CDR3: TGTGCCAGCAGTTACTCGGGGATTAGCAATCAGCCCCAGCATTTT. It translates to CASSYSGISNQPQHF.

V usage is TRBV6-1 and J usage is TRBJ1-1, with 11 bases matching TRBD1. Germline CDR1 MNHNS, CDR2 SASEGT. The CDR3 length is 14 residues. Unmatched junction bases numbered 4, after V lost 6 bases and J lost 4 bases. The CDR3 nucleotides read TGTGCCAGCAGCACCGGGACAGGGGGCACTGAAGCTTTCTTT. It translates to CASSTGTGGTEAFF.

This clonotype was seen a few times. The rearrangement joins TRBV20-1 to TRBJ2-7, with 7 bases matching TRBD2. V lost 6 bases to trimming and J lost 0 bases; unmatched junction nucleotides: 8. The germline CDR1 and CDR2 sequences are DFQATT and SNEGSKA (reference sequence). The CDR3 totals 14 residues. The CDR3 coding sequence is TGCAGTGCAATGGCCGGGACTAACTCCTACGAGCAGTACTTC. It codes for CSAMAGTNSYEQYF.

This clonotype was found a few times. The rearrangement joins TRBV20-1 to TRBJ2-7; 11 bases align to TRBD2. The CDR3 contains 14 residues. The junction had 6 bases not matched to a gene; V was cut back by 5 bases and J by 3 bases. Germline CDR1 is DFQATT and CDR2 is SNEGSKA (reference sequence). CDR3 DNA: TGCAGTGCTGACGGACTAGCGGGTCACTACGAGCAGTACTTC. Amino acid sequence: CSADGLAGHYEQYF.